These T cell receptor beta chains were read from a single sample in a study of OX40 agonist ivuxolimab in advanced cancers. Using immunoSEQ multiplex PCR, the repertoire was profiled, and TCRdb retains in-frame clones only, with some absent. The sample lists tens of thousands of clones; about four fifths were seen once. Material: CD4+ or CD8+ T cells sorted from blood, obtained in a trial of the OX40 agonist ivuxolimab. These TCRs come from an adult with an advanced solid tumor such as melanoma, head and neck, liver or kidney cancer. Each CDR3 is given with its conserved first and last residue. D genes are given only for firm matches. Rows may omit the clone size; those that give it use once, few, many or a size class.

v_gene: TRBV9
d_gene: TRBD2
j_gene: TRBJ2-3
abundance: .
CDR3nt: TGTGCCAGCAGCGGACCTAGCGGGAGGGCAACGAGCACAGATACGCAGTATTTT
CDR3aa: CASSGPSGRATSTDTQYF

v_gene: TRBV28
d_gene: .
j_gene: TRBJ2-2
abundance: .
CDR3nt: TGTGCCAGCAGCCTAAGGCAGGGGGGCGTCACCGGGGAGCTGTTTTTT
CDR3aa: CASSLRQGGVTGELFF

v_gene: TRBV11-2
d_gene: .
j_gene: TRBJ2-7
abundance: .
CDR3nt: TGTGCCAGCAGCCCCGGAAAAAGGCAGGCGGAAGTCGACGAGCAGTACTTC
CDR3aa: CASSPGKRQAEVDEQYF

v_gene: TRBV6-5
d_gene: TRBD1
j_gene: TRBJ2-2
abundance: .
CDR3nt: TGTGCCAGCAAAAACAGGGGCACCGGGGAGCTGTTTTTT
CDR3aa: CASKNRGTGELFF

v_gene: TRBV27
d_gene: .
j_gene: TRBJ2-7
abundance: .
CDR3nt: TGTGCCAGCAGTTCAGACCCCACTGGCCGCCACGAGCAGTACTTC
CDR3aa: CASSSDPTGRHEQYF

v_gene: TRBV29-1
d_gene: TRBD1
j_gene: TRBJ2-2
abundance: once
CDR3nt: TGCAGCGTTGAACCAGGGGGTACCGGGGAGCTGTTTTTT
CDR3aa: CSVEPGGTGELFF

v_gene: TRBV10-3
d_gene: TRBD1
j_gene: TRBJ2-7
abundance: .
CDR3nt: TGTGCCAGCATACAGGGGGCAAGTTCCTACGAGCAGTACTTC
CDR3aa: CASIQGASSYEQYF

v_gene: TRBV27
d_gene: TRBD2
j_gene: TRBJ2-7
abundance: .
CDR3nt: TGTGCCAGCAGTTTCGATCCGGGACTAGCGGCCGAGCAGTACTTC
CDR3aa: CASSFDPGLAAEQYF

v_gene: TRBV19
d_gene: .
j_gene: TRBJ1-1
abundance: .
CDR3nt: TGTGCCAGTAGTATGGTGGGGACTGAAGCTTTCTTT
CDR3aa: CASSMVGTEAFF

v_gene: TRBV5-6
d_gene: .
j_gene: TRBJ2-7
abundance: .
CDR3nt: TGTGCCAGCAGCTTGGGGGGTTACGAGCAGTACTTC
CDR3aa: CASSLGGYEQYF

v_gene: TRBV7-2
d_gene: .
j_gene: TRBJ2-2
abundance: .
CDR3nt: TGTGCCAGCAGCTTATTTTCCAGGGCAGGGCCCGGGGAGCTGTTTTTT
CDR3aa: CASSLFSRAGPGELFF

v_gene: TRBV6-4
d_gene: .
j_gene: TRBJ2-2
abundance: few
CDR3nt: TGTGCCAGCAGTGACCGGGACACCGGGGAGCTGTTTTTT
CDR3aa: CASSDRDTGELFF

v_gene: TRBV5-4
d_gene: TRBD2
j_gene: TRBJ2-3
abundance: .
CDR3nt: TGTGCCAGCTCCGGGACTAGCGGGTTCAAGTTGAGCACAGATACGCAGTATTTT
CDR3aa: CASSGTSGFKLSTDTQYF

v_gene: TRBV27
d_gene: .
j_gene: TRBJ2-2
abundance: .
CDR3nt: TGTGCCAGCAGTTTATGGGGTGGTACCGGGGAGCTGTTTTTT
CDR3aa: CASSLWGGTGELFF

v_gene: TRBV11-2
d_gene: .
j_gene: TRBJ1-5
abundance: few
CDR3nt: TGTGCCAGCAGCACGGTGGGTTCTATGCTAAGTCAGCCCCAGCATTTT
CDR3aa: CASSTVGSMLSQPQHF

v_gene: TRBV10-3
d_gene: .
j_gene: TRBJ2-2
abundance: .
CDR3nt: TGTGCCATCAGTGAGTCGCCCCATAACAGGGTGGGGACCGGGGAGCTGTTTTTT
CDR3aa: CAISESPHNRVGTGELFF

v_gene: TRBV5-1
d_gene: .
j_gene: TRBJ1-1
abundance: .
CDR3nt: TGCGCCAGCAGCGCCGGAGTTGAAGCTTTCTTT
CDR3aa: CASSAGVEAFF

v_gene: TRBV28
d_gene: TRBD2
j_gene: TRBJ2-5
abundance: .
CDR3nt: TGTGCCAGCAGTTTCGTAGCGGGAGAGGGCGACGAGACCCAGTACTTC
CDR3aa: CASSFVAGEGDETQYF

v_gene: TRBV27
d_gene: .
j_gene: TRBJ2-7
abundance: .
CDR3nt: TGTGCCAGCAGTCCGGGACTGGGGGGCAAGGAGCAGTACTTC
CDR3aa: CASSPGLGGKEQYF

v_gene: TRBV9
d_gene: TRBD2
j_gene: TRBJ2-3
abundance: .
CDR3nt: TGTGCCAGCAGCGTAGAGGCTAGCGGGCGCACAGATACGCAGTATTTT
CDR3aa: CASSVEASGRTDTQYF

v_gene: TRBV28
d_gene: TRBD1
j_gene: TRBJ2-7
abundance: .
CDR3nt: TGTGCCAGCAGTCTCAACAGGGGGCAAGTATCCTCCTACGAGCAGTACTTC
CDR3aa: CASSLNRGQVSSYEQYF

v_gene: TRBV5-6
d_gene: TRBD1
j_gene: TRBJ2-2
abundance: .
CDR3nt: TGTGCCAGCAGCTTGGATTTCGGGACAGCAAACACCGGGGAGCTGTTTTTT
CDR3aa: CASSLDFGTANTGELFF

v_gene: TRBV19
d_gene: .
j_gene: TRBJ1-1
abundance: .
CDR3nt: TGTGCCAGTAGCGTCATGTTTCCGGACACTGAAGCTTTCTTT
CDR3aa: CASSVMFPDTEAFF

v_gene: TRBV6-6
d_gene: TRBD2
j_gene: TRBJ2-7
abundance: .
CDR3nt: TGTGCCAGCAGTTACCCTGGGACTAGCGGGTCCTACGAGCAGTACTTC
CDR3aa: CASSYPGTSGSYEQYF

v_gene: TRBV10-2
d_gene: .
j_gene: TRBJ2-5
abundance: few
CDR3nt: TGCGCCAGCAGTGACTATGGGGGTGAACAAGAGACCCAGTACTTC
CDR3aa: CASSDYGGEQETQYF

v_gene: TRBV27
d_gene: TRBD2
j_gene: TRBJ2-1
abundance: .
CDR3nt: TGTGCCAGCAGCCAAACCGGGACTAGCGGGTACAATGAGCAGTTCTTC
CDR3aa: CASSQTGTSGYNEQFF

v_gene: TRBV7-2
d_gene: .
j_gene: TRBJ2-3
abundance: .
CDR3nt: TGTGCCAGCAGCTCTGGGACCATCATGCCAGATACGCAGTATTTT
CDR3aa: CASSSGTIMPDTQYF

v_gene: TRBV27
d_gene: TRBD1
j_gene: TRBJ1-5
abundance: .
CDR3nt: TGTGCCAGCAGTCCCATGCTAGCAGGGGGCCAACAGCCCCAGCATTTT
CDR3aa: CASSPMLAGGQQPQHF

v_gene: TRBV4-1
d_gene: TRBD2
j_gene: TRBJ2-1
abundance: .
CDR3nt: TGCGCCAGCAGCCAAGAGCCAGCGGGGGAGGAGGGATATTACAATGAGCAGTTCTTC
CDR3aa: CASSQEPAGEEGYYNEQFF

v_gene: TRBV7-9
d_gene: .
j_gene: TRBJ1-3
abundance: .
CDR3nt: TGTGCCAGCAGCGGAGGACAGGGAAACACCATATATTTT
CDR3aa: CASSGGQGNTIYF

v_gene: TRBV28
d_gene: TRBD2
j_gene: TRBJ2-1
abundance: .
CDR3nt: TGTGCCAGCAGCACGGGACTAGCGGTTTACAATGAGCAGTTCTTC
CDR3aa: CASSTGLAVYNEQFF

v_gene: TRBV25-1
d_gene: .
j_gene: TRBJ1-4
abundance: .
CDR3nt: TGTGCCAGCAGTGAACCGGTCAGGGAGGATGAAAAACTGTTTTTT
CDR3aa: CASSEPVREDEKLFF

v_gene: TRBV30
d_gene: TRBD1
j_gene: TRBJ2-7
abundance: once
CDR3nt: TGTGCCTGGGACCAACCGGGACAGGGGGCCCACGAGCAGTACTTC
CDR3aa: CAWDQPGQGAHEQYF

v_gene: TRBV7-6
d_gene: .
j_gene: TRBJ1-3
abundance: .
CDR3nt: TGTGCCAGCAGCTTAGTCCCTGGAGGGGCTCCTGGAAACACCATATATTTT
CDR3aa: CASSLVPGGAPGNTIYF

v_gene: TRBV5-1
d_gene: TRBD1
j_gene: TRBJ1-3
abundance: .
CDR3nt: TGCGCCAGCAGCTGGGACAGGTACTCTGGAAACACCATATATTTT
CDR3aa: CASSWDRYSGNTIYF

v_gene: TRBV7-2
d_gene: TRBD1
j_gene: TRBJ1-6
abundance: .
CDR3nt: TGTGCCAGCAGCTTTAGACAGGGAACTTCACCCCTCCACTTT
CDR3aa: CASSFRQGTSPLHF

v_gene: TRBV7-3
d_gene: .
j_gene: TRBJ2-7
abundance: .
CDR3nt: TGTGCCAGCAGCTTAACGGCCAGTTACGAGCAGTACTTC
CDR3aa: CASSLTASYEQYF

v_gene: TRBV28
d_gene: TRBD2
j_gene: TRBJ2-3
abundance: .
CDR3nt: TGTGCCAGCAGCCACGGACTAGCATCAGATACGCAGTATTTT
CDR3aa: CASSHGLASDTQYF

v_gene: TRBV11-2
d_gene: .
j_gene: TRBJ2-1
abundance: .
CDR3nt: TGTGCCAGCAGCTTAGGAGTAAAGTTCTTC
CDR3aa: CASSLGVKFF

v_gene: TRBV29-1
d_gene: .
j_gene: TRBJ2-7
abundance: .
CDR3nt: TGCAGCGCCCGGGACAACTCCTACGAGCAGTACTTC
CDR3aa: CSARDNSYEQYF

v_gene: TRBV28
d_gene: .
j_gene: TRBJ2-7
abundance: .
CDR3nt: TGTGCCAGCACCCTAGGAGGTTCCGGTGAGCAGTACTTC
CDR3aa: CASTLGGSGEQYF

v_gene: TRBV2
d_gene: .
j_gene: TRBJ2-1
abundance: .
CDR3nt: TGTGCCAGCAGTGCGGCGGGACACTACAATGAGCAGTTCTTC
CDR3aa: CASSAAGHYNEQFF

v_gene: TRBV7-3
d_gene: TRBD1
j_gene: TRBJ2-1
abundance: .
CDR3nt: TGTGCCAGCAGCTCCACAGGGGGGTCCTACAATGAGCAGTTCTTC
CDR3aa: CASSSTGGSYNEQFF

v_gene: TRBV11-2
d_gene: TRBD2
j_gene: TRBJ2-5
abundance: few
CDR3nt: TGTGCCAGCAGCTTAGAGGGGACTAGCGGGAGAGCGGGGCAAGAGACCCAGTACTTC
CDR3aa: CASSLEGTSGRAGQETQYF

v_gene: TRBV12-5
d_gene: TRBD1
j_gene: TRBJ1-2
abundance: .
CDR3nt: TGTGCTAGTGGCCCGGGACAGGGCAGCTATGGCTACACCTTC
CDR3aa: CASGPGQGSYGYTF

v_gene: TRBV4-3
d_gene: .
j_gene: TRBJ2-1
abundance: few
CDR3nt: TGCGCCAGCAGCCAATTCGCGCCACGTTACAATGAGCAGTTCTTC
CDR3aa: CASSQFAPRYNEQFF

v_gene: TRBV7-9
d_gene: TRBD1
j_gene: TRBJ2-5
abundance: .
CDR3nt: TGTGCCAGCACCCTTTCTTACGGACAGGGACAAGAGACCCAGTACTTC
CDR3aa: CASTLSYGQGQETQYF

v_gene: TRBV28
d_gene: TRBD2
j_gene: TRBJ2-3
abundance: once
CDR3nt: TGTGCCAGCAGTTCCCCCACCCGGGCTAGCGGGCGACTCACAGATACGCAGTATTTT
CDR3aa: CASSSPTRASGRLTDTQYF

v_gene: TRBV11-2
d_gene: .
j_gene: TRBJ2-1
abundance: .
CDR3nt: TGTGCCAGCCGACAGAGCTCCTACAATGAGCAGTTCTTC
CDR3aa: CASRQSSYNEQFF

v_gene: TRBV11-2
d_gene: .
j_gene: TRBJ1-1
abundance: once
CDR3nt: TGTGCCAGCAGCTTACGAGGGACGGATTACTTGAACACTGAAGCTTTCTTT
CDR3aa: CASSLRGTDYLNTEAFF

v_gene: TRBV4-2
d_gene: TRBD2
j_gene: TRBJ2-1
abundance: medium-sized
CDR3nt: TGTGCCAGCAGCCAAGAATCTGGACTAGCGGACAATGAGCAGTTCTTC
CDR3aa: CASSQESGLADNEQFF

v_gene: TRBV7-8
d_gene: TRBD2
j_gene: TRBJ2-1
abundance: .
CDR3nt: TGTGCCAGCAGCCCCCGGACTAGCGGGAGAAATGAGCAGTTCTTC
CDR3aa: CASSPRTSGRNEQFF

v_gene: TRBV19
d_gene: .
j_gene: TRBJ2-2
abundance: .
CDR3nt: TGTGCCAGTAGTATTGGACCCTACACCGGGGAGCTGTTTTTT
CDR3aa: CASSIGPYTGELFF